Described below is a single TCR beta chain sequence and its context. This record belongs to a study of cytomegalovirus exposure and HLA in healthy donors. CDR3 length: 14 residues. Germline CDR1 SGDLS, CDR2 YYNGEE. V lost 2 bases and J lost 6, with 14 bases in between. Produced via immunoSEQ multiplex PCR; TCRdb's table is partial and in-frame only. The sample shows over 200,000 clones, 88% of them seen only once. Sequencing was performed on PBMCs. The rearrangement links TRBV9 to TRBJ1-1; D is unresolved. This sequence was found in a woman between 18 and 29 years old in good health and CMV-seronegative. CDR3: CASSVNEVRPEAFF. DNA for the CDR3: TGTGCCAGCAGCGTTAACGAGGTTCGGCCTGAAGCTTTCTTT.